This record looks at one T cell receptor (beta chain) sequence and its context. Its antigen is unknown. The data stem from a study of T cell responses to AZD1222 COVID-19 vaccine. Notes on the study in general: Epitopes outside B.1.351 and B.1.1.7 mutated regions reportedly drew nearly half of spike TCRs.

Sequencing was performed with immunoSEQ multiplex PCR; in TCRdb, only in-frame clones are kept and a portion is missing. The sample has about 150,000 clones; about 91% are singletons. V lost 4 bases and J lost 2, with 16 bases in between. This CDR3 contains 15 residues. Germline values: CDR1 SGDLS, CDR2 YYNGEE. The chain couples TRBV9 to TRBJ2-7; D might be TRBD1 (6 bases). The sample consisted of peripheral blood, taken on day 0 of AZD1222 vaccination. The TCR sequence derives from an adult in good health. The CDR3 loop is CASSPMDSATYEQYF. The CDR3 coding sequence is TGTGCCAGCAGCCCGATGGACAGTGCAACCTACGAGCAGTACTTC.